This T cell receptor beta chain was identified in a study of T cell responses to AZD1222 COVID-19 vaccine. Whole-study results and caveats: Repertoires were sampled only after the peak T cell response. White British ancestry dominated among donors, who included more females, and clonal diversity was possibly underestimated. Reportedly, nearly half the spike-specific TCRs target unmutated variant regions. Only six people who got AZD1222 tested seropositive at baseline.

Libraries were prepared by immunoSEQ multiplex PCR; TCRdb keeps only in-frame clonotypes and omits some of them. The sample carries 200,000 or so clones, approximately 94% recorded once. CDR1 SGHAT and CDR2 FQNNGV come from the germline V gene. V lost 1 base, J lost 6 bases, and 4 bases lay in between. The CDR3 runs 12 residues. As for this clone: Antigen: not known.

The chain couples TRBV11-2 to TRBJ1-3, with no clear D. This clonotype was obtained from an adult in good health. The starting material was peripheral blood, obtained on day 0 of MenACWY control vaccination. The CDR3 protein is CASSLGVNTIYF. CDR3 DNA: TGTGCCAGCAGCTTAGGGGTAAACACCATATATTTT.